This TCR beta chain was captured in a study of graft-versus-host responses after intestinal transplantation. Study-level information: Recipients got multivisceral, liver-intestinal, or isolated intestinal transplants. All recipients were given anti-thymocyte globulin induction, and tacrolimus and steroids were then administered for around three years.

Germline V gives CDR1 SGHTA, CDR2 FQGNSA. The CDR3 is 12 residues long. Trimming pared 1 base from V and 2 bases from J, leaving 3 bases between. Using immunoSEQ multiplex PCR, the repertoire was profiled, and TCRdb retains in-frame clones only, with some absent. The table has some 15,000 clones, around 90% seen once; the top ten hold approximately 5.6%. The sequence was collected from a human patient who received an intestinal transplant, so some T cells may come from the graft donor. Sample: PBMCs, taken around 110 days after intestinal transplant. The chain joins TRBV7-2 to TRBJ2-7; no firm D call. CDR3 bases: TGTGCCAGCAGCTTAGAGACCTACGAGCAGTACTTC. This sequence encodes CASSLETYEQYF.